There are many counts of the clone carrying this TCR beta chain. These data belong to a study of regulatory T cells in long-lasting Graves disease. Time point meaning: newly diagnosed GD, antithyroid drugs for less than 3 months. Generation of the TCR library employed RNA extracted from PBMCs. Building of the TCR beta libraries involved iRepertoire HTBI primers and Arm-PCR of CDR3 regions. In TCRdb, the multiplex PCR reads were re-called with MiXCR into one record per CDR3 protein. The sample holds fewer than 650,000 distinct CDR3 sequences, 15% to 20% seen once. The ends were cut back, 6 bases at V and 1 base at J, with 13 bases in the middle. This CDR3 contains 14 residues. The sample also formed part of further work on T cells in Graves' hyperthyroidism and ophthalmopathy.

The TCR comes from a woman aged 30 to 39 with Graves disease. The source material was peripheral blood mononuclear cells (PBMCs), sampled at new diagnosis, from a patient treated with antithyroid drugs. This chain uses TRBV12-3 or TRBV12-4 with TRBJ2-7, with D unresolved. The CDR3 reads CASRELVGSYEQYF. CDR3 sequence (DNA): TGTGCCAGCAGGGAGTTAGTAGGATCCTACGAGCAGTACTTC.